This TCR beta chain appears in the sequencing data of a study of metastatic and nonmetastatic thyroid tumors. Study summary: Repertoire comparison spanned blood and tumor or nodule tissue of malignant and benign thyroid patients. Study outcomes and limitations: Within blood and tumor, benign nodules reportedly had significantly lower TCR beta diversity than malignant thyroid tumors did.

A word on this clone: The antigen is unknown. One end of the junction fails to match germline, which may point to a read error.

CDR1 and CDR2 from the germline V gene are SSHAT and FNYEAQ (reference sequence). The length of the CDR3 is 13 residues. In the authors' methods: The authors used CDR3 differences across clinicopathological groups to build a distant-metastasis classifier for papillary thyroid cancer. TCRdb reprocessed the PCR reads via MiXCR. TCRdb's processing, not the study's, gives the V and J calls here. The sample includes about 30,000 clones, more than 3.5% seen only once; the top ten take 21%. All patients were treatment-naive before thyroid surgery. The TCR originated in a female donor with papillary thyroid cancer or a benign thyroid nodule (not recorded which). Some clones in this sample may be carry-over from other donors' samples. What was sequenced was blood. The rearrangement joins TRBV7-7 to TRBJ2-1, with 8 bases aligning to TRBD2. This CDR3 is CASSLGLAYEQFF. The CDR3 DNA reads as TGTGCTAGCAGCTTAGGACTAGCCTATGAGCAGTTCTTC.